The text below deals with one T cell receptor beta chain. V lost 1 base, J lost 7 bases, and 3 bases stayed unmatched. The CDR3 has 15 residues. Germline lookup yields CDR1 LGHDT and CDR2 YNNKEL (reference sequence). Unique molecular identifiers were incorporated during preparation of the TCRbeta library. MiXCR, run by TCRdb on the PCR reads, gives a single entry per CDR3 protein. The sample yields about a million distinct CDR3 sequences, about 29% seen once. The data were obtained in a study of T-cell reconstitution after alpha-beta-depleted transplantation in children. The chain joins TRBV3-1 to TRBJ2-2, with TRBD2 identical over 10 bases. The sequence derives from a boy under two years old who had a stem cell transplant for SCID, so the T cells may come from the graft donor. The source material was PBMCs, mostly from graft donor cells, sampled 360 days after TCRalphabeta/CD19-depleted stem cell transplant. DNA of the CDR3: TGTGCCAGCAGCCAAGCCAGCGGGGGGGGCGGGGAGCTGTTTTTT. This sequence encodes CASSQASGGGGELFF.